The source of this TCR beta chain is a study of blood T cell repertoires in COVID-19. The overall study: Samples representing acute and convalescent COVID-19 were sourced from the United States, Italy and Spain. T cells, B-cell-depleted T cells, or PBMCs provided the cDNA or gDNA that served as material.

J gave up 9 bases and V 3 bases, and 2 bases lay outside the gene matches. The CDR3 length is 13 residues. The germline V gene encodes CDR1 SQVTM and CDR2 ANQGSEA. In the authors' methods: Reference gene primer amplification gave nucleated cell count estimates. Profiling relied on immunoSEQ multiplex PCR, and the TCRdb table lists in-frame clones only, not all of them. V and J calls and clone size are given by that table; D and trimming were obtained from the DNA. The repertoire holds about 300,000 clones, with 90% as singletons. In Seattle, patients joined the study during active infection and were tracked longitudinally.

This chain joins TRBV29-1 and TRBJ2-1; 13 bases agree with TRBD2. What was sequenced was peripheral blood. This clonotype originated in a young woman with COVID-19, enrolled during active disease. Here the CDR3 DNA reads TGCAGCGTTGATCGGACTAGCGGGGGTGAGCAGTTCTTC. Its protein product is CSVDRTSGGEQFF.